These 28 T cell receptor beta chains originate from one sample sequenced in a study of T-cell reconstitution after alpha-beta-depleted transplantation in children. Preparation of the TCRbeta library was carried out with unique molecular identifiers. From the PCR reads, TCRdb called clonotypes with MiXCR, one entry per CDR3 protein. The profile shows about 300,000 distinct CDR3 sequences, over 9.5% of them singletons. This material consisted of PBMCs, taken before TCRalphabeta/CD19-depleted stem cell transplant. All receptors derive from a boy less than two years old with acute myeloid leukemia, due to receive a stem cell transplant.

This clonotype was seen a few times. The chain uses TRBV5-1 and TRBJ2-7; D call uncertain. Looked up from germline, CDR1 is SGHRS and CDR2 is YFSETQ. Trimming stripped 0 bases from V and 0 bases from J, with 13 bases between. The CDR3 totals 16 residues. The CDR3 reads CASSLESAVPSYEQYF. The CDR3 DNA reads TGCGCCAGCAGCTTGGAGTCTGCGGTGCCCTCCTACGAGCAGTACTTC.

The sample holds a few counts of this clonotype. This sequence joins TRBV28 and TRBJ2-7, with D perhaps TRBD1 or TRBD2 (6 bases each). CDR1 and CDR2 (germline): MDHEN, SYDVKM. The CDR3 loop spans 14 amino acids. Trimming took off 5 bases at V and 1 base at J, with 12 bases between the two ends. The CDR3 DNA is TGTGCCAGCAGTCCCGGGGGCTTTTCCTACGAGCAGTACTTC. This encodes CASSPGGFSYEQYF.

This clonotype was seen a few times. The CDR3 protein is CASSLTRDSSEQYF. The DNA of the CDR3 is TGTGCCAGCAGTCTAACGCGGGACAGTTCCGAGCAGTACTTC. V usage is TRBV28 and J usage is TRBJ2-7; maybe TRBD1 (7 bases). Trimming shortened V by 5 bases and J by 6 bases, and 17 bases separated the two germline ends. Germline V CDR1 and CDR2: MDHEN, SYDVKM. There are 14 residues in the CDR3. Together with reference TRBV28 and TRBJ2-7, the CDR3 gives the full variable domain: DVKVTQSSRYLVKRTGEKVFLECVQDMDHENMFWYRQDPGLGLRLIYFSYDVKMKEKGDIPEGYSVSREKKERFSLILESASTNQTSMYLCASSLTRDSSEQYFGPGTRLTVT.

For this clonotype: A much larger clone differs from this one at a single base, so this may be a read error. The V gene is TRBV18, the J gene TRBJ2-3; D is unresolved. Trimming shortened V by 6 bases and J by 0 bases, and 10 bases separated the two germline ends. The CDR3 is 14 amino acids. CDR1 and CDR2 from the germline V gene are KGHSH and LQKENI. The CDR3: CASSHPVSTDTQYF. The CDR3, as DNA: TGTGCCAGCTCTCATCCGGTGAGCACAGATACGCAGTATTTT.

At least ten counts were recorded for this clonotype. This chain links TRBV28 with TRBJ2-7; 10 bases line up with TRBD1. J was trimmed by 3 bases and V by 3 bases; bases with no gene match: 8. Germline-derived CDR1 and CDR2 are MDHEN and SYDVKM. This CDR3 is 16 amino acids long. CDR3 sequence (DNA): TGTGCCAGCAGTTTTGGTGGGGGACAGGGGTACTACGAGCAGTACTTC. Protein product: CASSFGGGQGYYEQYF.

The sample holds many counts of this clonotype. The chain is built from TRBV20-1 and TRBJ1-1, with D hard to call. V gave up 7 bases and J gave up 1 base, with 13 bases separating them. Germline loops: CDR1 DFQATT, CDR2 SNEGSKA (reference sequence). The CDR3 contains 13 residues. Written as DNA, the CDR3 is TGCAGTGACCGGACGGAGACGAACACTGAAGCTTTCTTT. This gives the protein CSDRTETNTEAFF.

V gene TRBV20-1 combines with J gene TRBJ2-1; 8 bases fit TRBD2. Germline V gene lookup returns CDR1 DFQATT and CDR2 SNEGSKA (reference sequence). V lost 4 bases to trimming and J lost 6 bases; unmatched junction nucleotides: 11. The CDR3 consists of 15 residues. CDR3 in amino acids: CSAKAGTRSSNEQFF. CDR3 sequence (DNA): TGCAGTGCTAAGGCCGGGACTAGGAGCTCCAATGAGCAGTTCTTC.

In this sample, this clonotype turned up a few times. V and J are TRBV24-1 and TRBJ2-1; 7 nucleotides match TRBD1. Per germline, CDR1 KGHDR and CDR2 SFDVKD. The V and J ends lost 0 bases and 6 bases, in that order; junction bases with no gene match: 7. This CDR3 has 16 amino acids. As DNA, the CDR3 is TGTGCCACCAGTGATTTGCCCCTTACAGGGGTCAATGAGCAGTTCTTC. This translates into CATSDLPLTGVNEQFF.

V usage is TRBV20-1 and J usage is TRBJ2-4, with D maybe TRBD2 (6 bases). Germline V CDR1 and CDR2: DFQATT, SNEGSKA (reference sequence). The V and J ends lost 5 bases and 2 bases respectively, with 16 bases between them. The CDR3 is 15 residues long. This CDR3 reads CSAGTGSLTKNIQYF. The CDR3 DNA is TGCAGTGCTGGGACTGGTTCGTTGACCAAAAACATTCAGTACTTC.

Ten or more counts support this clonotype. The chain uses TRBV15 and TRBJ2-3; D is unclear. The CDR3 loop spans 15 amino acids. From germline, CDR1 is LNHNV and CDR2 YYDKDF (reference sequence). The V end lost 5 bases, the J end lost 1 base, and 13 bases lay between the germline ends. CDR3 nucleotides: TGTGCCACCAGCTCCTCGGACGTGGGCACAGATACGCAGTATTTT. It codes for CATSSSDVGTDTQYF.

This clonotype has a handful of counts. The chain links TRBV27 to TRBJ2-4, with TRBD1 matching 7 bases. The ends lost 4 bases at V and 6 bases at J; junction bases unmatched: 9. The CDR3 covers 15 residues. Germline V gives CDR1 MNHEY, CDR2 SMNVEV (reference sequence). CDR3 sequence reads: CASSSRTEGANIQYF. The DNA of the CDR3 is TGTGCCAGCAGTTCCCGGACTGAGGGGGCAAACATTCAGTACTTC.

In this sample, this clonotype turned up many times. CDR3 protein: CASSQGLVYEEQYF. CDR3 DNA: TGTGCCAGCAGCCAAGGGTTAGTCTACGAGGAGCAGTACTTC. The chain carries TRBV4-2 and TRBJ2-7; no firm D call. This CDR3 region has 14 residues. Germline assignment: CDR1 LGHNA and CDR2 YNFKEQ. V lost 1 base to trimming and J lost 7 bases, with 14 bases between them.

This clonotype was observed at least ten times. The chain employs TRBV12-3 or TRBV12-4 and TRBJ2-5; D may be TRBD1 (6 bases). The CDR3 is 13 amino acids. Trimming removed 3 bases at V and 5 bases at J, with 10 bases between. Here the CDR3 DNA reads TGTGCCAGCAGTTTGGACCAGGGGGAGACCCAGTACTTC. As protein: CASSLDQGETQYF.

This clonotype appeared many times. The CDR3 nucleotides read TGTGCCAGGCGGGACACCTGCACAGATACGCAGTATTTT. This sequence encodes CARRDTCTDTQYF. The chain employs TRBV24-1 and TRBJ2-3; D tentatively fits TRBD1 or TRBD2 (6 bases each). The V gene's germline CDR1 is KGHDR and CDR2 SFDVKD. Trimming left V 11 bases short and J 1 base short, with 12 bases between. The CDR3 has 13 amino acids.

The sample holds many counts of this clonotype. This chain links TRBV12-3 or TRBV12-4 with TRBJ2-1, with D possibly TRBD1 on 5 matching bases. V gave up 2 bases and J gave up 0 bases, with 14 bases separating them. CDR3 length: 17 residues. CDR3 nucleotide sequence: TGTGCCAGCAGTTTAAACAGGCAGCCCTTCTCCTACAATGAGCAGTTCTTC. Translating gives CASSLNRQPFSYNEQFF.

The table lists this clonotype with many counts. This rearrangement joins TRBV14 to TRBJ2-3; TRBD1 might be the D (5 bases). CDR3 length: 15 amino acids. The ends were cut back, 1 base at V and 6 bases at J, with 14 bases in the middle. In germline, CDR1 is SGHDN, CDR2 FVKESK. Here the CDR3 reads CASSQGPGLRDTQYF. The CDR3 DNA reads as TGTGCCAGCAGCCAAGGGCCAGGGTTAAGGGATACGCAGTATTTT.

The rearrangement uses TRBV4-3 and TRBJ2-7, with 9 bases aligning to TRBD1. The CDR3 runs 14 residues. With V trimmed by 3 bases and J by 3 bases, 3 bases remained unmatched. Germline CDR1 and CDR2: LGHNA and YSLEER. This chain's CDR3 is CASSQDRGNYEQYF. DNA of the CDR3: TGCGCCAGCAGCCAGGACAGGGGAAACTACGAGCAGTACTTC.

V and J are TRBV28 and TRBJ2-3; 11 nucleotides line up with TRBD2. CDR1 and CDR2 from the germline V gene are MDHEN and SYDVKM. The CDR3 is made up of 15 amino acids. Trimming at V came to 9 bases and at J to 4 bases, leaving 9 bases not matched to a gene. CDR3: CASRIAGGFPDTQYF. For the CDR3, the DNA is TGTGCCAGTCGCATAGCGGGAGGGTTCCCAGATACGCAGTATTTT.

This clonotype was recorded many times. The chain links TRBV20-1 to TRBJ2-3, with 8 nucleotides matching TRBD2. CDR1 is DFQATT, CDR2 SNEGSKA, per germline (reference sequence). Germline trimming cut 6 bases from V and 1 base from J; bases unmatched to any gene: 6. The length of the CDR3 is 14 residues. CDR3 DNA: TGCAGTGCCCGTAGCGGGGACGGCACAGATACGCAGTATTTT. Residues: CSARSGDGTDTQYF.

The table lists this clonotype with many counts. The gene calls are TRBV27 and TRBJ2-1, with no clear D. Trimming removed 0 bases at V and 7 bases at J, with 7 bases between. This CDR3 has 13 residues. Germline-derived CDR1 and CDR2 are MNHEY and SMNVEV (reference sequence). This CDR3 reads CASSLSTPNEQFF. DNA of the CDR3: TGTGCCAGCAGTTTATCGACGCCGAATGAGCAGTTCTTC.

V and J are TRBV10-1 and TRBJ1-6; 9 bases agree with TRBD1. V shed 8 bases, J shed 8 bases, and the junction held 10 bases outside the gene matches. The CDR3 loop spans 15 amino acids. Looked up from germline, CDR1 is WNHNN and CDR2 is SYGVQD (reference sequence). The CDR3 region is CASAPGTGLDSPLHF. In DNA form, the CDR3 reads TGCGCCAGCGCTCCCGGGACAGGGTTGGATTCACCCCTCCACTTT.

This clonotype came up many times. The gene calls are TRBV28 and TRBJ2-7, with unresolved D. Trimming stripped 2 bases from V and 6 bases from J, with 2 bases between. This CDR3 contains 10 residues. The germline V gene has CDR1 MDHEN and CDR2 SYDVKM. CDR3 bases: TGTGCCAGCAGTTTAGGCGAGCAGTACTTC. Translated: CASSLGEQYF.

The chain uses TRBV4-2 and TRBJ2-3; TRBD2 matches at 8 bases. CDR1 and CDR2 (germline): LGHNA, YNFKEQ. Trimming at V came to 0 bases and at J to 1 base, leaving 6 bases not matched to a gene. CDR3 length: 17 amino acids. CDR3 coding DNA: TGTGCCAGCAGCCAAGAAGGGAGCGGGAGAGGCACAGATACGCAGTATTTT. Translation gives CASSQEGSGRGTDTQYF.

J is TRBJ2-7 and V is TRBV28; D not certain. Germline V lookup: CDR1 MDHEN, CDR2 SYDVKM. This CDR3 has 13 residues. The V end lost 5 bases, the J end lost 2 bases, and 10 bases lay between the germline ends. The CDR3 region is CASSLYNPYEQYF. CDR3 DNA: TGTGCCAGCAGTCTCTATAACCCCTACGAGCAGTACTTC.

This clonotype was seen repeatedly, ten times or more. The chain recombines TRBV15 with TRBJ2-2; 10 nucleotides align to TRBD1. This CDR3 comprises 17 residues. The germline gives CDR1 LNHNV, CDR2 YYDKDF (reference sequence). V was pared by 0 bases and J by 5 bases, with 6 bases of the junction left unmatched. As DNA, the CDR3 is TGTGCCACCAGCAGAGATCACGGGACAGGGGAAACCGGGGAGCTGTTTTTT. This translates into CATSRDHGTGETGELFF.

This clonotype has ten or more counts. The gene calls are TRBV24-1 and TRBJ2-1; no clear D. Looked up from germline, CDR1 is KGHDR and CDR2 is SFDVKD. Trimming left V 6 bases short and J 2 bases short, with 10 bases between. The CDR3 has 14 amino acids. The CDR3 spells CATSLGQAYNEQFF. CDR3 nucleotides: TGTGCCACCAGTTTAGGGCAGGCCTACAATGAGCAGTTCTTC.

This clonotype was detected many times. This chain links TRBV7-2 with TRBJ2-1, with TRBD1 matching 7 bases. The CDR3 runs to 13 residues. V lost 5 bases to trimming and J lost 3 bases; unmatched junction nucleotides: 1. Germline V gene data show CDR1 as SGHTA and CDR2 as FQGNSA. CDR3 protein: CASSRTGYNEQFF. CDR3 nucleotide sequence: TGTGCCAGCAGCAGGACAGGCTACAATGAGCAGTTCTTC.

V and J are TRBV19 and TRBJ2-7; a weak D match, TRBD1 (5 bases). Germline V gene data show CDR1 as LNHDA and CDR2 as SQIVND (reference sequence). V shed 3 bases and J shed 7 bases, with 13 bases lying between them. CDR3 size: 13 residues. CDR3 sequence (DNA): TGTGCCAGTAGTATTTGGCAGGGAAGGGAGCAGTACTTC. Protein: CASSIWQGREQYF.